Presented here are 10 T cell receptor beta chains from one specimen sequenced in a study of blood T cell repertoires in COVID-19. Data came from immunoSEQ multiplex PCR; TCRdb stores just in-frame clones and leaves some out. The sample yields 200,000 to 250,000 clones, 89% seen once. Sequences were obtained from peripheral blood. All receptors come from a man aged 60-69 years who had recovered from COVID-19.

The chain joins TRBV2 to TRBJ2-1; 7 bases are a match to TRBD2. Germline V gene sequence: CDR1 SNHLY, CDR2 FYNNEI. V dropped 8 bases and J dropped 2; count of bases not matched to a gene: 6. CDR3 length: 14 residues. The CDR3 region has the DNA TGTGCCAGCCTAAGCGGGGAGCCCTACAATGAGCAGTTCTTC. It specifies CASLSGEPYNEQFF.

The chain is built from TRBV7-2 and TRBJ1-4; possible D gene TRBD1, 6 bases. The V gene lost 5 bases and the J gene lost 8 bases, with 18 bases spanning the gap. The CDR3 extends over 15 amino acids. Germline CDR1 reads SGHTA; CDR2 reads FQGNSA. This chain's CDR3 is CASSPRQAHGEKLFF. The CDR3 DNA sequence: TGTGCCAGCAGCCCCCGACAGGCCCATGGGGAAAAACTGTTTTTT.

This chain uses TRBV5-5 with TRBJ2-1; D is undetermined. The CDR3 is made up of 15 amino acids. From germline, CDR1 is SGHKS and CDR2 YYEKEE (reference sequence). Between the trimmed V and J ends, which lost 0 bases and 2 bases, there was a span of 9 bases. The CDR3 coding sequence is TGTGCCAGCAGCTTGGGCGGCTACCCCTACAATGAGCAGTTCTTC. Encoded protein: CASSLGGYPYNEQFF.

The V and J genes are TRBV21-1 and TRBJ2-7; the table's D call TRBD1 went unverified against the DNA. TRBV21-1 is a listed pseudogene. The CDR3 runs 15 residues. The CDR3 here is CASSSRVGQGYEQYF. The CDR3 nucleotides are TGTGCCAGCAGCTCCCGGGTGGGGCAGGGCTACGAGCAGTACTTC.

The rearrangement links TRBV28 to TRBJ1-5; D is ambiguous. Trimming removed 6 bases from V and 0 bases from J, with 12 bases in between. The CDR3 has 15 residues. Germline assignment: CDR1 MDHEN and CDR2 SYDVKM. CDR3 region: CASRTRRDSNQPQHF. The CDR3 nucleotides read TGTGCCAGCAGAACCCGACGGGATAGCAATCAGCCCCAGCATTTT.

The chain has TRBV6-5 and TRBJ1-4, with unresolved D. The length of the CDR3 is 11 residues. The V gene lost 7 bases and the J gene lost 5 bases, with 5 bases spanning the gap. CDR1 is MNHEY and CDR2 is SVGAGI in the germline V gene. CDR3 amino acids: CASISNEKLFF. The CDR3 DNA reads TGTGCCAGCATTTCAAATGAAAAACTGTTTTTT.

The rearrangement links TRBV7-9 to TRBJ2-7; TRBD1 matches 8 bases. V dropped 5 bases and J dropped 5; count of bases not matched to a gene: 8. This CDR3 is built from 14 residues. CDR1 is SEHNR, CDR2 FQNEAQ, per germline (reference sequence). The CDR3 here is CASSPRQGKDEQYF. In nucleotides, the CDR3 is TGTGCCAGCAGCCCCCGACAGGGGAAAGACGAGCAGTACTTC.

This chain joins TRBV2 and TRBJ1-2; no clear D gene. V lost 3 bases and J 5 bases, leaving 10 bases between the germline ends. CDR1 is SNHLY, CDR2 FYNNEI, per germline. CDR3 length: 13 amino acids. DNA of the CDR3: TGTGCCAGCAGTGAGGGCTCCCGTTATGGCTACACCTTC. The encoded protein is CASSEGSRYGYTF. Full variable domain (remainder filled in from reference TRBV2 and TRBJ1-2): EPEVTQTPSHQVTQMGQEVILRCVPISNHLYFYWYRQILGQKVEFLVSFYNNEISEKSEIFDDQFSVERPDGSNFTLKIRSTKLEDSAMYFCASSEGSRYGYTFGSGTRLTVV.

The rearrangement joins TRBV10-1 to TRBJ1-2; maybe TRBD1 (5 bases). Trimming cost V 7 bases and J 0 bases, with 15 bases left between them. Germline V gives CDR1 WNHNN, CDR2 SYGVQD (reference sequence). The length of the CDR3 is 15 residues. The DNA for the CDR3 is TGCGCCAGCACCCTGACAGAACCTCCTAACTATGGCTACACCTTC. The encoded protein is CASTLTEPPNYGYTF.

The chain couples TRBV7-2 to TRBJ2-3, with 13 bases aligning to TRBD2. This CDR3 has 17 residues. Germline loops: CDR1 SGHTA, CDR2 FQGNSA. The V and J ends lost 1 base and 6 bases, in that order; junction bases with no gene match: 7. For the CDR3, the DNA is TGTGCCAGCAGCTTAGTCCGACTAGCGGGGGGCCGGGATACGCAGTATTTT. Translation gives CASSLVRLAGGRDTQYF.